The sequence of this TCR beta chain was determined in a study of blood T cell repertoires in COVID-19 (dated by TCRdb to the early 2020s). About the study as a whole: The collaborator samples originated in the United States, Italy and Spain and spanned the acute and convalescent phases of COVID-19. The samples were drawn from two sources: the first 160 participants of the ongoing ImmuneRACE study, and 1,200 or so subjects contributed by 6 global collaborators. The material from the prospective study consisted of cDNA or gDNA derived from T cells, B-cell-depleted T cells, or PBMCs. A de-identified subject ID, COVID-19 status, age in years and sex were almost always included in the sample metadata. Subjects who had been exposed to COVID-19, were actively infected with it, or had recovered from it provided the deeply sampled blood TCRbeta repertoires that made up the dataset. The repertoires were released in a freely available public database meant as a resource for research on the immune response to SARS-CoV-2. Where HLA class I and class II types were available, the types were taken from metadata supplied by the sample provider, not from assay-based typing. The study at large found these results: The quantity of clinical and demographic metadata differed by source and by participant and was supplied without curation.

The immunoSEQ Assay, a bias-controlled multiplex PCR, was used to amplify TCRbeta CDR3 regions from genomic DNA. In the authors' own workflow: Within the assay, amplification of reference gene primers was used to estimate how many nucleated cells each sample contained. To quantify the absolute abundance of each unique TCRbeta CDR3 rearrangement, sequence reads were collapsed and filtered. For each sample, productive Simpson clonality was calculated by taking the square root of Simpson's diversity index across productive rearrangements. TCRdb stores this immuneACCESS table with in-frame sequences only. Part of the clones is absent; in the studies checked, under half of the shortfall reflects unresolved V genes, and no reason is known for the rest. V and J calls and clone size are as listed in that table; D and trimming were resolved from the DNA. Recorded for this sample are about 24,000 clones; roughly 86% of them occurred a single time. The leading ten clones occupy 4.5% to 6.5% of the sample.

Each collaborating institution followed its own protocols to collect whole blood in K2EDTA tubes. Collaborator samples were shipped for TCRbeta analysis as frozen whole blood, isolated PBMCs, or DNA extracted from either sample type. On this clone: What this receptor recognizes is not known. Base quality data are lacking; no much larger clone is found one base away.

The CDR3 goes from the cysteine to the phenylalanine over 14 residues. CDR3 DNA only is kept here, 42 bases in frame from base 1. V was cut back by 0 bases and J by 2 bases, leaving a gap of 8 bases between them. Reading the germline V gene gives CDR1 LGHNA and CDR2 YSLEER. The V gene is TRBV4-3 and the J gene is TRBJ2-7, and perhaps TRBD1 as D gene, on 5 matching bases. Material for sequencing was peripheral blood. This clonotype was sampled from a man over 45 with active COVID-19. The bases read TGCGCCAGCAGCCAAGACCCAGGGACCTACGAGCAGTACTTC. Its protein reads: CASSQDPGTYEQYF.